This record covers a single T cell receptor (beta chain). This sample was included in a study of control samples from healthy donors and cancer patients. The CDR3 consists of 17 residues. Germline loops: CDR1 SGHRS, CDR2 YFSETQ. Trimming at V came to 0 bases and at J to 2 bases, leaving 5 bases not matched to a gene. Libraries were prepared by immunoSEQ multiplex PCR; TCRdb keeps only in-frame clonotypes and omits some of them. The top ten clones hold over 1% of a sample with some 150,000 clones, 96% of them seen once. The sequencing sample was made of blood. The clonotype originates from a woman aged 25-40 years in good health. The genes are TRBV5-1 and TRBJ2-3; 11 bases match TRBD2. The CDR3: CASSLAEGLAVTDTQYF. The CDR3 bases are TGCGCCAGCAGCTTGGCCGAGGGACTAGCGGTCACAGATACGCAGTATTTT.